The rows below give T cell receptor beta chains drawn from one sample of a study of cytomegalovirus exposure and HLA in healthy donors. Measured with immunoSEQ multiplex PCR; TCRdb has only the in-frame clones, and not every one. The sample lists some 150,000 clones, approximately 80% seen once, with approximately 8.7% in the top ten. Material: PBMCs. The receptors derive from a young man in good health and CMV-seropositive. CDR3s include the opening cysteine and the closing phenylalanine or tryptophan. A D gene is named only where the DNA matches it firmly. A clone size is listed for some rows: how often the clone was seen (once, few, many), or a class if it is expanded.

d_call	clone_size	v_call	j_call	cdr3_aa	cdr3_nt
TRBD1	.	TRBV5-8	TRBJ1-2	CASSSRTGGYGYTF	TGTGCCAGCAGCTCACGGACAGGGGGATATGGCTACACCTTC
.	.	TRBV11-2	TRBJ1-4	CASSLNRAFPEVEKLFF	TGTGCCAGCAGCTTAAACCGGGCCTTCCCGGAGGTTGAAAAACTGTTTTTT
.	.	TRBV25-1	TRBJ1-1	CASSDPGEGGAEAFF	TGTGCCAGCAGTGACCCTGGGGAGGGTGGCGCTGAAGCTTTCTTT
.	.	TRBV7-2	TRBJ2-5	CASSLALDSQETQYF	TGTGCCAGCAGCTTAGCGCTCGACAGCCAAGAGACCCAGTACTTC
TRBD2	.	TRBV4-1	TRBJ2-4	CASSQEGTSGAKNIQYF	TGCGCCAGCAGCCAAGAGGGGACTAGCGGAGCGAAAAACATTCAGTACTTC
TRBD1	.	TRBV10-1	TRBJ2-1	CASTPGTGYNEQFF	TGCGCCAGCACCCCCGGGACAGGGTACAATGAGCAGTTCTTC
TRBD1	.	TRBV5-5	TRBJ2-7	CASSLGDRGSNEQYF	TGTGCCAGCAGCTTGGGGGACAGGGGATCAAACGAGCAGTACTTC
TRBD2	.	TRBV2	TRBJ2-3	CASYFPGLAGEGASTDTQYF	TGTGCCAGCTACTTCCCGGGACTAGCGGGAGAAGGGGCTAGCACAGATACGCAGTATTTT
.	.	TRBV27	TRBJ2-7	CASSPLPPTYEQYF	TGTGCCAGCAGTCCTTTACCTCCTACCTACGAGCAGTACTTC
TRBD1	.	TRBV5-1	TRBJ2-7	CASSTTGTAEYEQYF	TGCGCCAGCAGCACAACCGGGACAGCGGAATACGAGCAGTACTTC
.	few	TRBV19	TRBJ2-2	CASSIRQGSPGELFF	TGTGCCAGTAGTATAAGGCAGGGGAGTCCCGGGGAGCTGTTTTTT
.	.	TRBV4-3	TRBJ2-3	CASSQTRDTQYF	TGCGCCAGCAGCCAAACTCGAGATACGCAGTATTTT
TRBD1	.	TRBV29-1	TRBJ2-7	CSVEEGWTGEYEQYF	TGCAGCGTTGAAGAGGGCTGGACAGGGGAGTACGAGCAGTACTTC
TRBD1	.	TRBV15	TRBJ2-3	CATSSGTGRSDTQYF	TGTGCCACCAGCAGCGGGACAGGGAGATCGGATACGCAGTATTTT
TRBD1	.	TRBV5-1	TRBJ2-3	CASSLGTGATDTQYF	TGCGCCAGCAGCCTGGGGACAGGGGCTACAGATACGCAGTATTTT
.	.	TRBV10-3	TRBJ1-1	CAISGTGIVSSPTEAFF	TGTGCCATCAGTGGAACAGGGATCGTCTCATCCCCCACTGAAGCTTTCTTT
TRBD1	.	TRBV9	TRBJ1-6	CASSGEDRVISPLHF	TGTGCCAGCAGCGGAGAGGACAGGGTGATTTCACCCCTCCACTTT
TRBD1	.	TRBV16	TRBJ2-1	CASSQPGTVYNEQFF	TGTGCCAGCAGCCAACCCGGGACAGTCTACAATGAGCAGTTCTTC
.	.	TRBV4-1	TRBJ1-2	CASSQDRSTGYGYTF	TGCGCCAGCAGCCAAGATAGATCGACGGGGTATGGCTACACCTTC
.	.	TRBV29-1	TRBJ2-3	CSVEDTSFGKVTQYF	TGCAGCGTTGAGGATACTAGCTTCGGGAAGGTTACGCAGTATTTT
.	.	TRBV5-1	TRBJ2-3	CASSGGSDTDTQYF	TGCGCCAGCAGCGGGGGGAGCGACACAGATACGCAGTATTTT
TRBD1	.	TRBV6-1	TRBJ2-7	CASRTDRGVNYEQYF	TGTGCCAGCAGGACGGACAGGGGGGTTAATTACGAGCAGTACTTC
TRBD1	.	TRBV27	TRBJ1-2	CASSFDRGHGYTF	TGTGCCAGCAGTTTCGACAGGGGGCATGGCTACACCTTC
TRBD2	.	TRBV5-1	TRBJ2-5	CASSYDPSGGARETQYF	TGCGCCAGCAGCTATGACCCTAGCGGGGGGGCCCGAGAGACCCAGTACTTC
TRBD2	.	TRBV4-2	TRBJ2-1	CASSQEDRSGDSYNEQFF	TGTGCCAGCAGCCAAGAGGATCGTAGCGGGGACTCCTACAATGAGCAGTTCTTC
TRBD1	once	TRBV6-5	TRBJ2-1	CASSYSGTGYNEQFF	TGTGCCAGCAGTTACTCCGGGACAGGGTACAATGAGCAGTTCTTC
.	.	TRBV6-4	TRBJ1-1	CASSSRANTEAFF	TGTGCCAGCTCTTCCAGGGCGAACACTGAAGCTTTCTTT
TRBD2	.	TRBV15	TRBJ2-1	CATSSRTSGVYNEQFF	TGTGCCACCAGCTCCCGAACTAGCGGAGTTTACAATGAGCAGTTCTTC
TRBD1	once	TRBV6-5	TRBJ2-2	CASSTGTGNTGELFF	TGTGCCAGCAGTACCGGGACAGGAAACACCGGGGAGCTGTTTTTT
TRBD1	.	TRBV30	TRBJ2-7	CAWSVRSDRAYEQYF	TGTGCCTGGAGTGTACGATCCGACAGGGCCTACGAGCAGTACTTC
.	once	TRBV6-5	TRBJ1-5	CASSSNRDMQPQHF	TGTGCCAGCAGCTCGAACAGGGATATGCAGCCCCAGCATTTT
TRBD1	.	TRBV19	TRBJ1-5	CASSTPRRTGTNQPQHF	TGTGCCAGTAGTACTCCCCGTCGGACAGGCACCAACCAGCCCCAGCATTTT
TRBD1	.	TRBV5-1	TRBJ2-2	CASSTRDRLSGELFF	TGCGCCAGCAGCACCCGGGACAGATTATCCGGGGAGCTGTTTTTT
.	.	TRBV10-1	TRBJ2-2	CASSDSGQLDHTGELFF	TGCGCCAGCAGTGATTCCGGACAGCTAGACCACACCGGGGAGCTGTTTTTT
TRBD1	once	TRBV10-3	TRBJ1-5	CAISGTGEGSSNQPQHF	TGTGCCATCAGCGGGACAGGGGAAGGGTCTAGCAATCAGCCCCAGCATTTT
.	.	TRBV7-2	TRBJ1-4	CASSAPGSANEKLFF	TGTGCCAGCAGCGCCCCCGGGTCTGCTAATGAAAAACTGTTTTTT
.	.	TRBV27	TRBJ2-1	CASSLSPREQFF	TGTGCCAGCAGTCTATCCCCGAGGGAACAGTTCTTC
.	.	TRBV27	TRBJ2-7	CASSLPPLRGLYEQYF	TGTGCCAGCAGCCTACCACCTTTGCGGGGGCTCTACGAGCAGTACTTC
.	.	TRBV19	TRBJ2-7	CASSGGHLGEQYF	TGTGCCAGTAGTGGGGGACATCTAGGCGAGCAGTACTTC
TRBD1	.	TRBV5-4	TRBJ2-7	CASSLATGAFTYEQYF	TGTGCCAGCAGCTTGGCCACAGGGGCCTTTACCTACGAGCAGTACTTC
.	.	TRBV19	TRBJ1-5	CASSTKDNQPQHF	TGTGCCAGTAGTACTAAAGACAATCAGCCCCAGCATTTT
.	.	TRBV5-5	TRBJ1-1	CASSPVGGGDTEAFF	TGTGCCAGCAGCCCGGTTGGGGGAGGGGACACTGAAGCTTTCTTT
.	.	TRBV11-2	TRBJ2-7	CASSAPTQGSREQYF	TGTGCCAGCAGCGCCCCGACCCAGGGTTCTCGCGAGCAGTACTTC
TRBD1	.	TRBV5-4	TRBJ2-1	CASSVPTGVDEQFF	TGTGCCAGCAGCGTCCCGACAGGGGTAGATGAGCAGTTCTTC
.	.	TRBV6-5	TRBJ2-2	CASRSGTLNTGELFF	TGTGCCAGCAGATCCGGGACACTGAACACCGGGGAGCTGTTTTTT
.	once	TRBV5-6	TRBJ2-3	CASSLQSPSNTDTQYF	TGTGCCAGCAGCTTGCAATCGCCTAGTAACACAGATACGCAGTATTTT
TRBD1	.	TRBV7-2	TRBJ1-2	CASSPQTGGGYGYTF	TGTGCCAGCAGCCCACAGACAGGGGGAGGTTACGGCTACACCTTC
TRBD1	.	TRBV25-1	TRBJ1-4	CASSQTGGPSNEKLFF	TGTGCCAGCAGCCAAACAGGGGGACCCTCCAATGAAAAACTGTTTTTT
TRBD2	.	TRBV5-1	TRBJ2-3	CASSQTSGATDTQYF	TGCGCCAGCAGCCAGACTAGCGGGGCCACAGATACGCAGTATTTT
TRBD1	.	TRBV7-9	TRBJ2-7	CASTGGYYEQYF	TGTGCCAGTACAGGGGGTTACTACGAGCAGTACTTC
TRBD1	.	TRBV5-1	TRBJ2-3	CASRDRGLLTDTQYF	TGCGCCAGCAGAGACAGGGGCCTACTCACAGATACGCAGTATTTT
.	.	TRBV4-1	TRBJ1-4	CASSQPGGRTNEKLFF	TGCGCCAGCAGCCAACCGGGGGGAAGAACTAATGAAAAACTGTTTTTT
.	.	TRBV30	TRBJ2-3	CAWSFEPRFSTDTQYF	TGTGCCTGGAGTTTTGAACCGAGATTTAGCACAGATACGCAGTATTTT
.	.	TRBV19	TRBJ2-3	CASSLQVLSGTDTQYF	TGTGCCAGTAGTTTACAGGTGCTGTCCGGCACAGATACGCAGTATTTT